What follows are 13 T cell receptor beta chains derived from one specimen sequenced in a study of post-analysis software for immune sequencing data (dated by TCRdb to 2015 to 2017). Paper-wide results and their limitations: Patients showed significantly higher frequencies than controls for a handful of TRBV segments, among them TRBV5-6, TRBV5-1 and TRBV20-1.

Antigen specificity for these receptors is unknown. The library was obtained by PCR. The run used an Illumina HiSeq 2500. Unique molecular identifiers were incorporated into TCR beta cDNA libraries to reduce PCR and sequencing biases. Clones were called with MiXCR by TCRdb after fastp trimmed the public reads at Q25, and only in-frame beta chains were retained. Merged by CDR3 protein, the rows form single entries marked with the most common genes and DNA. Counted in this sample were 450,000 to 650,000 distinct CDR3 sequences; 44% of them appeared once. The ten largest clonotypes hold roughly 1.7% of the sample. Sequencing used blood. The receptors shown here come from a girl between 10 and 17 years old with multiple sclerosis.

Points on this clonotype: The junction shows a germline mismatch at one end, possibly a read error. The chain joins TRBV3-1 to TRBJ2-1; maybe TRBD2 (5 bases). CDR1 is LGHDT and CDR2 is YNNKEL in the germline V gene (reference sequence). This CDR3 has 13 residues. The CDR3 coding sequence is TGTGCCAGCAACCAAGGTGGAGGCGTTGAGCAGTTCTTC. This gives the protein CASNQGGGVEQFF.

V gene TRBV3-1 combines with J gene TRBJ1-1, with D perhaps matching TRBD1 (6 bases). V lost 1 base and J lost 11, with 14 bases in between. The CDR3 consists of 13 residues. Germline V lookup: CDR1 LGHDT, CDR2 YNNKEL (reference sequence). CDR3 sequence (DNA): TGTGCCAGCAGCCAAGTGGAGGGGGTTAGCGCTTTCTTT. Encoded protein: CASSQVEGVSAFF.

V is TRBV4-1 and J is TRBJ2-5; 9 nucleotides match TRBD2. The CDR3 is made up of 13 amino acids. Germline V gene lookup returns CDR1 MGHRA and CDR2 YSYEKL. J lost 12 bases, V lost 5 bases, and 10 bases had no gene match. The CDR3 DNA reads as TGCGCCAGCAGCGGAAGCGGGAGGCCAGGGAAGTACTTC. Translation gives CASSGSGRPGKYF.

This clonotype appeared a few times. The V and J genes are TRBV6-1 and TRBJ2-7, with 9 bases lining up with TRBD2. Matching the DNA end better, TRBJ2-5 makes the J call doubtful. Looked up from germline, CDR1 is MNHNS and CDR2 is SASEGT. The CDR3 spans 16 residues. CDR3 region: CASTKLRASGEETQYF. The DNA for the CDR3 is TGTGCCAGCACCAAGTTGAGGGCTAGCGGGGAAGAGACCCAGTACTTC.

CDR3 region: CSVPEREGYNEQFF. The CDR3 nucleotides are TGCAGCGTCCCCGAGCGGGAGGGATACAATGAGCAGTTCTTC. The chain joins TRBV29-1 to TRBJ2-1, with 10 bases lining up with TRBD2. This CDR3 contains 14 residues. V gave up 6 bases and J gave up 4 bases; unmatched junction bases: 6. From germline, CDR1 is SQVTM and CDR2 ANQGSEA.

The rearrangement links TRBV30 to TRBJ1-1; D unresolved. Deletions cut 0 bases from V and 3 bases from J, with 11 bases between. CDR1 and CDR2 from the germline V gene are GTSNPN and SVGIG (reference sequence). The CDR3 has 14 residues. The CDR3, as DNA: TGTGCCTGGAGTGTACTCCTGCGATACACTGAAGCTTTCTTT. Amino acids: CAWSVLLRYTEAFF.

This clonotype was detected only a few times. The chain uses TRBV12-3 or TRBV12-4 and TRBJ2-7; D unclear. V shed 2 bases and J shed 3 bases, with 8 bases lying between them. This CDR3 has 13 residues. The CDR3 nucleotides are TGTGCCAGCAGTTTAAGTTACTTCTACGAGCAGTACTTC. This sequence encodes CASSLSYFYEQYF.

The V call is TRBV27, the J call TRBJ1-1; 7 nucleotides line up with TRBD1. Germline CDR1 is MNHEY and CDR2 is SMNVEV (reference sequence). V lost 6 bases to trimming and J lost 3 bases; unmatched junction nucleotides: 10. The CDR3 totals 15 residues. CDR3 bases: TGTGCCAGCAGCCGGACAGGCGGGGGTGACACTGAAGCTTTCTTT. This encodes CASSRTGGGDTEAFF.

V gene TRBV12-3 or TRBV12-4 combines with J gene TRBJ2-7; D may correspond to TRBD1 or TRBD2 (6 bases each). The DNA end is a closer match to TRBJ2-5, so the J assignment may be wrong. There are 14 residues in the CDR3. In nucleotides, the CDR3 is TGTGCCAGCAGTCCCAGGAGGGGGTGGGAGACCCAGTACTTC. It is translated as CASSPRRGWETQYF.

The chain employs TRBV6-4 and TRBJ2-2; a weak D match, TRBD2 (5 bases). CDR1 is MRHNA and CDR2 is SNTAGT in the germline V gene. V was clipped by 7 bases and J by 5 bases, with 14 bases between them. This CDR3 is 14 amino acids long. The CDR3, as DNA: TGTGCCAGCACCGCCTCTCCGGGGACCGGGGAGCTGTTTTTT. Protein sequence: CASTASPGTGELFF.

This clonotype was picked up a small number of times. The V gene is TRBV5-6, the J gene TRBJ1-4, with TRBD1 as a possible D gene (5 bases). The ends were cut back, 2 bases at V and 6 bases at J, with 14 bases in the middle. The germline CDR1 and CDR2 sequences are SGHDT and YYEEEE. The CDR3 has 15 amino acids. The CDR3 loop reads CASSLQDLLDEKLFF. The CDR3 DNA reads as TGTGCCAGCAGCTTACAGGACCTGTTGGATGAAAAACTGTTTTTT.

CDR3 residues: CSATHLQGEKLFF. CDR3 coding DNA: TGCAGTGCTACCCACCTACAGGGGGAAAAACTGTTTTTT. The rearrangement joins TRBV20-1 to TRBJ1-4; 7 positions agree with TRBD1. With V trimmed by 4 bases and J by 8 bases, 7 bases remained unmatched. The CDR3 consists of 13 residues. Germline values: CDR1 DFQATT, CDR2 SNEGSKA (reference sequence).

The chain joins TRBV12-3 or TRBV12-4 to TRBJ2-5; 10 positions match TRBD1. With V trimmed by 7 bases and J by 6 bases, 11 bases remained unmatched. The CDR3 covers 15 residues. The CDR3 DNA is TGTGCCAGCACCTTAAAGACAGGGGGCTTCCAGACCCAGTACTTC. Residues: CASTLKTGGFQTQYF.